This is a list of T cell receptor beta chains from one sample in a study of cytomegalovirus exposure and HLA in healthy donors. The method was immunoSEQ multiplex PCR; TCRdb's version includes in-frame clones alone and lacks a portion of them. The sample lists about 92,000 clones, under 85% occurring once. Sequenced: PBMCs. All receptors derive from a man aged 50 or older in good health and CMV-seropositive. Each CDR3 is given with its conserved first and last residue. The D gene is left open where the match is weak. Rows may omit the clone size; those that give it use once, few, many or a size class.

13	NA	TRBJ1-1	NA	TRBV7-3	CASSLTTGTEAFF	TGTGCCAGCAGCTTAACGACTGGGACTGAAGCTTTCTTT
18	NA	TRBJ2-5	TRBD2	TRBV4-1	CASSQALAGGYNPETQYF	TGCGCCAGCAGCCAAGCGCTAGCGGGGGGGTATAACCCAGAGACCCAGTACTTC
13	NA	TRBJ1-5	NA	TRBV5-6	CASSPDRNQPQHF	TGTGCCAGCAGCCCGGACAGAAATCAGCCCCAGCATTTT
18	NA	TRBJ1-6	TRBD1	TRBV30	CAWRQGPARSSYNSPLNF	TGTGCCTGGAGACAGGGGCCCGCCAGAAGCTCCTATAATTCACCCCTCAACTTT
16	few	TRBJ1-2	NA	TRBV7-9	CSSSLGALVGLDGYTF	TGTTCCAGCAGCTTAGGGGCGCTCGTAGGCTTAGATGGCTACACCTTC
14	NA	TRBJ1-6	TRBD1	TRBV6-5	CAGKTTGANSPLHF	TGTGCCGGCAAGACGACAGGGGCCAATTCACCCCTCCACTTT
14	NA	TRBJ1-1	TRBD1	TRBV2	CASSARGGFTEAFF	TGTGCCAGCAGTGCCCGAGGGGGCTTTACTGAAGCTTTCTTT
15	NA	TRBJ1-2	TRBD1	TRBV9	CASSANRGIDYGYTF	TGTGCCAGCAGCGCAAACAGGGGTATCGACTATGGCTACACCTTC
13	NA	TRBJ2-7	TRBD2	TRBV6-5	CASRPDAGDEQYF	TGTGCCAGCAGACCGGACGCGGGAGACGAGCAGTACTTC
12	NA	TRBJ2-1	NA	TRBV27	CASTTPGNEQFF	TGTGCCAGCACCACCCCGGGGAATGAGCAGTTCTTC
16	NA	TRBJ1-4	NA	TRBV9	CASSVDRAVAGEKLFF	TGTGCCAGCAGCGTAGATCGGGCAGTCGCGGGGGAAAAACTGTTTTTT
15	NA	TRBJ1-2	NA	TRBV7-9	CASRQSREHNYGYTF	TGTGCCAGCAGACAAAGCAGGGAACATAACTATGGCTACACCTTC
15	once	TRBJ2-5	TRBD1	TRBV18	CASSPGTGGRETQYF	TGTGCCAGCTCACCAGGGACAGGGGGCCGGGAGACCCAGTACTTC
15	once	TRBJ1-2	TRBD1	TRBV7-9	CASSTWDRANYGYTF	TGTGCCAGCAGCACATGGGACAGGGCCAACTATGGCTACACCTTC
16	NA	TRBJ2-5	TRBD2	TRBV4-3	CASSQASERGGETQYF	TGCGCCAGCAGCCAAGCCTCCGAGCGGGGGGGCGAGACCCAGTACTTC
14	NA	TRBJ2-7	TRBD2	TRBV19	CASSSSGGAYEQYF	TGTGCCAGTAGTAGTAGCGGGGGTGCCTACGAGCAGTACTTC
14	NA	TRBJ2-7	TRBD1	TRBV5-5	CASSRGQGAHEQYF	TGTGCCAGCAGCAGGGGACAGGGGGCCCACGAGCAGTACTTC
16	NA	TRBJ2-5	TRBD1	TRBV19	CASSEGQLKYQETQYF	TGTGCCAGTAGTGAGGGACAGCTTAAGTACCAAGAGACCCAGTACTTC
15	NA	TRBJ2-3	NA	TRBV6-5	CASSYFGGTTDTQYF	TGTGCCAGCAGTTATTTTGGGGGGACGACAGATACGCAGTATTTT
15	NA	TRBJ1-5	TRBD1	TRBV18	CASSPLGTGNQPQHF	TGTGCCAGCTCCCCCCTTGGGACAGGCAATCAGCCCCAGCATTTT
17	NA	TRBJ2-2	TRBD2	TRBV7-2	CASSSRLAGGGTGELFF	TGTGCCAGCAGCTCGCGACTAGCGGGGGGTGGCACCGGGGAGCTGTTTTTT
14	NA	TRBJ2-7	NA	TRBV4-1	CASSQEGSGYEQYF	TGCGCCAGCAGCCAAGAGGGGAGTGGGTACGAGCAGTACTTC
15	once	TRBJ1-5	NA	TRBV10-3	CAISDQTGSNQPQHF	TGTGCCATCAGTGATCAGACAGGCAGCAATCAGCCCCAGCATTTT
14	once	TRBJ1-6	TRBD1	TRBV30	CAWSEGQGHSPLNF	TGTGCCTGGAGTGAGGGACAGGGACATTCACCCCTCAACTTT
15	once	TRBJ1-5	NA	TRBV7-9	CASSLGQGSNQPQNF	TGTGCCAGCAGCTTAGGGCAGGGTAGCAATCAGCCCCAGAATTTT
14	NA	TRBJ1-5	TRBD1	TRBV6-6	CASSDRQGYEPQHF	TGTGCCAGCAGCGATCGACAGGGGTATGAGCCCCAGCATTTT
17	NA	TRBJ2-7	NA	TRBV4-1	CASSPAPSARRSYEQYF	TGCGCCAGCAGCCCTGCCCCTTCAGCGAGGCGGTCCTACGAGCAGTACTTC
16	NA	TRBJ1-6	NA	TRBV5-4	CASSFGGSGDNSPLHF	TGTGCCAGCAGCTTTGGGGGGAGTGGGGATAATTCACCCCTCCACTTT
14	NA	TRBJ1-4	TRBD1	TRBV2	CASSMTGQNEKLFF	TGTGCCAGCAGTATGACAGGGCAGAATGAAAAACTGTTTTTT
15	NA	TRBJ2-7	TRBD1	TRBV6-5	CASSYRDRGVYEQYF	TGTGCCAGCAGTTACCGGGACAGGGGAGTCTACGAGCAGTACTTC
15	NA	TRBJ1-5	TRBD1	TRBV28	CASRPRTGWNQPQHF	TGTGCCAGCAGGCCTCGGACAGGGTGGAATCAGCCCCAGCATTTT
16	NA	TRBJ2-7	TRBD1	TRBV6-5	CASSYSFLGQGAEQYF	TGTGCCAGCAGTTACTCCTTCCTGGGACAGGGGGCCGAGCAGTACTTC
18	few	TRBJ2-2	TRBD2	TRBV15	CATSRLGTSGGGTGELFF	TGTGCCACCAGCAGGCTCGGGACTAGCGGGGGCGGGACCGGGGAGCTGTTTTTT
16	NA	TRBJ1-3	NA	TRBV5-1	CVSSALDLSSGNTIYF	TGCGTCAGCAGCGCACTGGACTTAAGCTCTGGAAACACCATATATTTT
15	NA	TRBJ1-2	NA	TRBV12-5	CASGSSAESGYGYTF	TGTGCTAGTGGTTCCTCAGCGGAGTCAGGCTATGGCTACACCTTC
15	NA	TRBJ1-5	TRBD1	TRBV19	CASSDRGQGNQPQHF	TGTGCCAGTAGTGATAGGGGGCAGGGCAATCAGCCCCAGCATTTT
18	NA	TRBJ1-2	TRBD1	TRBV5-5	CASSLGDRGRRVNYGYTF	TGTGCCAGCAGCTTGGGTGACAGGGGGCGACGTGTAAACTATGGCTACACCTTC
16	NA	TRBJ1-1	TRBD1	TRBV19	CASSPRQGNMNTEAFF	TGTGCCAGTAGTCCGAGACAGGGGAACATGAACACTGAAGCTTTCTTT
17	NA	TRBJ2-2	TRBD1	TRBV5-6	CASSLPKDRGRTGELFF	TGTGCCAGCAGCTTGCCTAAGGACAGGGGGAGAACCGGGGAGCTGTTTTTT
14	NA	TRBJ1-5	NA	TRBV2	CASREGIGNQPQHF	TGTGCCAGCAGGGAGGGGATCGGCAATCAGCCCCAGCATTTT
14	few	TRBJ2-7	NA	TRBV7-2	CASSLSASSYEQYF	TGTGCCAGCAGCTTAAGTGCTAGCTCCTACGAGCAGTACTTC
15	NA	TRBJ2-5	NA	TRBV4-1	CASSQMNTGKETQYF	TGCGCCAGCAGCCAAATGAACACAGGGAAAGAGACCCAGTACTTC
15	NA	TRBJ2-2	TRBD1	TRBV9	CASSVGQGAIGELFF	TGTGCCAGCAGCGTAGGTCAGGGGGCAATCGGGGAGCTGTTTTTT
12	NA	TRBJ2-5	NA	TRBV6-1	CASSVGGETQYF	TGTGCCAGCAGTGTGGGAGGAGAGACCCAGTACTTC
11	once	TRBJ1-5	NA	TRBV21-1	CIFTGRQAQHF	TGTATATTCACAGGTCGTCAGGCCCAGCATTTT
17	NA	TRBJ2-4	NA	TRBV7-2	CASSPRGGGASKNIQYF	TGTGCCAGCAGCCCACGTGGAGGGGGCGCTTCCAAAAACATTCAGTACTTC